Below are 31 T cell receptor beta chains sequenced from a single sample in a study of OX40 agonist ivuxolimab in advanced cancers. The table came from immunoSEQ multiplex PCR; TCRdb's copy has only in-frame clones and leaves some out. The sample records 15,000 to 20,000 clones, around 67% being singletons. The sequencing here drew on CD4+ or CD8+ T cells sorted from blood, taken in a trial of the OX40 agonist ivuxolimab. These receptors were taken from an adult with an advanced solid tumor such as melanoma, head and neck, liver or kidney cancer.

This clone was seen a few times. This rearrangement joins TRBV6-5 to TRBJ2-1; 7 bases fit TRBD1. Germline-derived CDR1 and CDR2 are MNHEY and SVGAGI. After removal of 6 bases from V and 0 bases from J, the junction contained 5 bases not matched to a gene. This CDR3 is 15 amino acids long. The CDR3 DNA sequence: TGTGCCAGCAGCCCGACAGGGTCCTCCTACAATGAGCAGTTCTTC. Its protein product is CASSPTGSSYNEQFF.

The V gene is TRBV30, the J gene TRBJ2-7; TRBD1 is a possible D gene (5 bases). The V and J ends lost 5 bases and 5 bases respectively, with 10 bases between them. The CDR3 has 11 amino acids. The germline gives CDR1 GTSNPN, CDR2 SVGIG (reference sequence). In DNA, the CDR3 is TGTGCCTGGGGAAGGGGCAACGAGCAGTACTTC. Amino acids: CAWGRGNEQYF.

This clone was recorded once. The genes are TRBV7-9 and TRBJ2-1, with TRBD1 matching 8 bases. Germline trimming cut 5 bases from V and 7 bases from J; bases unmatched to any gene: 10. Germline lookup yields CDR1 SEHNR and CDR2 FQNEAQ (reference sequence). The CDR3 length is 15 residues. The CDR3 spells CASSGDRTKGNEQFF. For the CDR3, the DNA is TGTGCCAGCAGCGGGGACAGGACGAAGGGAAATGAGCAGTTCTTC.

This chain links TRBV2 with TRBJ2-7; possible D gene TRBD1, 5 bases. Germline assignment: CDR1 SNHLY and CDR2 FYNNEI. This CDR3 contains 14 residues. V was cut by 8 bases and J by 2 bases, with 16 bases left in between. CDR3 protein: CASGPPDNTYEQYF. Written as DNA, the CDR3 is TGTGCCAGCGGGCCCCCGGACAACACCTACGAGCAGTACTTC.

This clone was seen a few times. The CDR3 spells CASSFPDGDYGYTF. CDR3 nucleotide sequence: TGTGCCAGCAGCTTTCCCGACGGCGACTATGGCTACACCTTC. V is TRBV7-9 and J is TRBJ1-2; no clear D gene. V lost 3 bases, J lost 3 bases, and 11 bases lay in between. The CDR3 has 14 residues. Germline V gene lookup returns CDR1 SEHNR and CDR2 FQNEAQ (reference sequence).

The chain is built from TRBV6-6 and TRBJ1-1; no clear D gene. The CDR3 has 14 residues. Trimming took 2 bases from V and 6 from J, leaving 13 bases between them. Germline CDR1 reads MNHNY; CDR2 reads SVGAGI (reference sequence). The CDR3 DNA is TGTGCCAGCAGTTACGAACCCTTACACGCTGAAGCTTTCTTT. It is translated as CASSYEPLHAEAFF.

In this sample, this clone turned up a few times. The rearrangement links TRBV27 to TRBJ1-2; D is perhaps TRBD1 (6 bases). The V and J ends lost 5 bases and 6 bases respectively, with 13 bases between them. The CDR3 runs to 13 residues. Germline-derived CDR1 and CDR2 are MNHEY and SMNVEV (reference sequence). CDR3 protein: CASSPTGYNGYTF. The CDR3 nucleotides read TGTGCCAGCAGTCCGACAGGTTATAATGGCTACACCTTC.

This chain links TRBV11-2 with TRBJ2-5; D ambiguous. The V end was cut by 4 bases, the J end by 1 base, with 10 bases between. This CDR3 contains 14 residues. CDR1 and CDR2 from the germline V gene are SGHAT and FQNNGV. The chain's CDR3 is CASSSGHSQETQYF. CDR3 sequence (DNA): TGTGCCAGCAGCTCCGGCCACTCCCAAGAGACCCAGTACTTC.

The chain carries TRBV19 and TRBJ2-7; 12 bases are shared with TRBD2. Looked up from germline, CDR1 is LNHDA and CDR2 is SQIVND (reference sequence). The CDR3 is 14 residues long. V was pared by 8 bases and J by 3 bases, with 5 bases of the junction left unmatched. The chain's CDR3 is CASRTSGEGYEQYF. Written as DNA, the CDR3 is TGTGCCAGTCGGACTAGCGGGGAGGGCTACGAGCAGTACTTC.

This clone was detected only a few times. The V and J genes are TRBV27 and TRBJ2-7; 8 bases map to TRBD2. Trimming removed 7 bases from V and 4 bases from J; junction bases left unmatched: 12. Germline V gene data show CDR1 as MNHEY and CDR2 as SMNVEV (reference sequence). CDR3 length: 15 residues. In DNA form, the CDR3 reads TGTGCCAGCACGGGGGGGAGGGCCTACTTTTACGAGCAGTACTTC. Protein: CASTGGRAYFYEQYF.

The V call is TRBV5-1, the J call TRBJ2-7; D is ambiguous. Deletions cut 4 bases from V and 6 bases from J, with 11 bases between. CDR3 length: 12 residues. CDR1 is SGHRS and CDR2 is YFSETQ in the germline V gene. CDR3 nucleotides: TGCGCCAGCAGCGGTGGGGTCCTCGAGCAGTACTTC. Its protein product is CASSGGVLEQYF.

V and J are TRBV6-6 and TRBJ1-1; the match to TRBD1 covers 7 bases. Trimming cost V 3 bases and J 1 base; bases outside gene matches: 2. The CDR3 length is 14 residues. Germline assignment: CDR1 MNHNY and CDR2 SVGAGI (reference sequence). The chain's CDR3 is CASSYTGENTEAFF. CDR3 coding DNA: TGTGCCAGCAGTTATACAGGGGAGAACACTGAAGCTTTCTTT.

This clone was seen only a few times. The rearrangement joins TRBV28 to TRBJ2-5; TRBD1 or TRBD2 may be the D gene (6 bases each). V dropped 4 bases and J dropped 5 bases, with 23 bases sitting between them. In germline, CDR1 is MDHEN, CDR2 SYDVKM. This CDR3 is 17 amino acids long. CDR3 nucleotides: TGTGCCAGCAGTTCCCAGGGGAGGACCGGGTTCGGGGAGACCCAGTACTTC. This sequence encodes CASSSQGRTGFGETQYF.

This chain uses TRBV4-2 with TRBJ2-7; 7 nucleotides align to TRBD2. There are 16 residues in the CDR3. Germline V CDR1 and CDR2: LGHNA, YNFKEQ. Trimming cost V 0 bases and J 4 bases; bases outside gene matches: 9. Here the CDR3 reads CASSQEKGSGMYEQYF. As DNA, the CDR3 is TGTGCCAGCAGCCAAGAGAAGGGCAGCGGGATGTACGAGCAGTACTTC.

This clone was counted only a few times. V gene TRBV13 combines with J gene TRBJ2-7; 12 nucleotides align to TRBD2. Germline V gene sequence: CDR1 PRHDT, CDR2 FYEKMQ (reference sequence). This CDR3 spans 15 amino acids. With 2 bases clipped from V and 7 bases from J, the junction kept 6 bases outside the gene matches. CDR3 protein: CASSLLLAGGEEQYF. In DNA form, the CDR3 reads TGTGCCAGCAGCTTACTTCTAGCGGGGGGGGAAGAGCAGTACTTC.

The rearrangement uses TRBV6-5 and TRBJ1-1, with D hard to call. Germline V gene sequence: CDR1 MNHEY, CDR2 SVGAGI. The CDR3 extends over 13 amino acids. V was clipped by 2 bases and J by 6 bases, with 10 bases between them. For the CDR3, the DNA is TGTGCCAGCAGTTACCGGGAAAGGTCTGAAGCTTTCTTT. Translation gives CASSYRERSEAFF.

The chain employs TRBV28 and TRBJ1-1; no firm D call. Germline CDR1 reads MDHEN; CDR2 reads SYDVKM. The V gene lost 1 base and the J gene lost 1 base, with 4 bases spanning the gap. The CDR3 is made up of 13 amino acids. The chain's CDR3 is CASSLYKNTEAFF. CDR3 in DNA: TGTGCCAGCAGTTTATACAAGAACACTGAAGCTTTCTTT.

The chain uses TRBV5-1 and TRBJ1-4; D unclear. V lost 4 bases, J lost 8 bases, and 15 bases lay in between. Germline CDR1 reads SGHRS; CDR2 reads YFSETQ. The CDR3 has 14 amino acids. The CDR3 here is CASSVEVQSEKLFF. The CDR3 nucleotides are TGCGCCAGCAGCGTTGAAGTCCAGAGCGAAAAACTGTTTTTT.

The J gene is TRBJ2-1, the V gene TRBV10-1; weak D call: TRBD1 (6 bases). V dropped 4 bases and J dropped 7 bases, with 8 bases sitting between them. Germline V CDR1 and CDR2: WNHNN, SYGVQD (reference sequence). CDR3 length: 12 residues. The CDR3 spells CASSGQENEQFF. CDR3 DNA: TGCGCCAGCAGTGGACAGGAGAATGAGCAGTTCTTC.

V and J are TRBV7-9 and TRBJ2-7; possibly TRBD1 for D (5 bases). V lost 3 bases and J lost 4, with 13 bases in between. Germline V gene lookup returns CDR1 SEHNR and CDR2 FQNEAQ (reference sequence). The CDR3 totals 14 residues. CDR3: CASSFPGSLYEQYF. The CDR3 DNA reads as TGTGCCAGCAGCTTTCCAGGGTCCCTTTACGAGCAGTACTTC.

In this sample, this clone turned up a few times. The chain combines TRBV29-1 with TRBJ2-7; D not certain. The CDR3 is 12 amino acids. V dropped 7 bases and J dropped 0 bases, with 10 bases sitting between them. Germline CDR1 SQVTM, CDR2 ANQGSEA. The CDR3 here is CSAVTGSYEQYF. The CDR3 coding sequence is TGCAGCGCTGTGACTGGCTCCTACGAGCAGTACTTC.

The chain recombines TRBV6-6 with TRBJ2-2; the D call may be TRBD1 or TRBD2 (6 bases each). CDR3 size: 15 residues. CDR1 and CDR2 from the germline V gene are MNHNY and SVGAGI (reference sequence). V was cut by 7 bases and J by 3 bases, with 15 bases left in between. The CDR3 nucleotides read TGTGCCAGCACTGAGACGGGGGCGGACACCGGGGAGCTGTTTTTT. Translated: CASTETGADTGELFF.

V and J are TRBV5-1 and TRBJ2-7; 8 bases line up with TRBD2. CDR1 and CDR2 (germline): SGHRS, YFSETQ. This CDR3 is 16 amino acids long. J was trimmed by 0 bases and V by 0 bases; bases with no gene match: 5. CDR3 DNA: TGCGCCAGCAGCTTGGCCGGGGGGGCTAGCTCCTACGAGCAGTACTTC. Residues: CASSLAGGASSYEQYF.

The chain joins TRBV27 to TRBJ2-5; 7 positions match TRBD1. The J call is doubtful: the DNA matches TRBJ2-7 better. The V gene's germline CDR1 is MNHEY and CDR2 SMNVEV (reference sequence). The CDR3 is 13 amino acids. CDR3 DNA sequence: TGTGCCAGCAGTCCCGACAGGGAACTCGAGCAGTACTTC. Protein sequence: CASSPDRELEQYF.

This chain connects TRBV27 to TRBJ1-2; D remains unclear. CDR1 and CDR2 from the germline V gene are MNHEY and SMNVEV (reference sequence). The CDR3 consists of 13 residues. The V end lost 5 bases, the J end lost 3 bases, and 10 bases lay between the germline ends. The CDR3 loop is CASSGSPYYGYTF. In nucleotides, the CDR3 is TGTGCCAGCAGTGGCTCGCCCTACTATGGCTACACCTTC.

V and J are TRBV7-6 and TRBJ1-1, with 8 positions matching TRBD1. CDR3 length: 15 residues. V trimming: 3 bases; J trimming: 0 bases; junction bases outside the gene matches: 3. Germline V CDR1 and CDR2: SGHVS, FNYEAQ. The CDR3 DNA reads as TGTGCCAGCAGCTTTGGGACAGGTTTGAACACTGAAGCTTTCTTT. Its translation: CASSFGTGLNTEAFF.

The genes are TRBV5-1 and TRBJ2-1, with TRBD1 matching over 9 bases. The CDR3 is 19 residues long. Germline trimming cut 1 base from V and 5 bases from J; bases unmatched to any gene: 16. Per germline, CDR1 SGHRS and CDR2 YFSETQ. CDR3 sequence (DNA): TGCGCCAGCAGCTTGCCCCGGGACAGGGCGGGGAGTAGTGACAATGAGCAGTTCTTC. Amino acid sequence: CASSLPRDRAGSSDNEQFF.

The J gene is TRBJ2-7, the V gene TRBV11-2, with a weak D call TRBD1 (5 bases). The CDR3 length is 15 residues. Trimming removed 0 bases from V and 3 bases from J, with 12 bases in between. Germline V gives CDR1 SGHAT, CDR2 FQNNGV. The CDR3 DNA follows: TGTGCCAGCAGCTTAGAGCAGGGTAATTACTACGAGCAGTACTTC. It codes for CASSLEQGNYYEQYF.

The rearrangement joins TRBV2 to TRBJ1-2; D is ambiguous. V was clipped by 7 bases and J by 8 bases, with 20 bases between them. The CDR3 loop spans 14 amino acids. The germline CDR1 and CDR2 sequences are SNHLY and FYNNEI. The CDR3, as DNA: TGTGCCAGCATTGGGCGCAGCAGCGCGGAGGGCTACACCTTC. This codes for CASIGRSSAEGYTF.

The V gene is TRBV7-9, the J gene TRBJ2-2; D unresolved. The CDR3 has 15 amino acids. V lost 5 bases and J 4 bases, leaving 14 bases between the germline ends. CDR1 and CDR2 (germline): SEHNR, FQNEAQ (reference sequence). CDR3 residues: CASSPAVSSTGELFF. The CDR3 DNA reads TGTGCCAGCAGCCCTGCGGTCAGCAGCACCGGGGAGCTGTTTTTT.

This sequence joins TRBV6-5 and TRBJ1-2; D is ambiguous. CDR1 is MNHEY, CDR2 SVGAGI, per germline. The CDR3 runs to 14 residues. The V end lost 7 bases, the J end lost 2 bases, and 14 bases lay between the germline ends. The CDR3 region has the DNA TGTGCCAGCAAACCCGAGGACTCCAACTATGGCTACACCTTC. Translating gives CASKPEDSNYGYTF.